The clone carrying this TCR beta chain was recorded a few times. These data originate in a study of early T cells in non-severe SARS-CoV-2 infection. CDR1 and CDR2 from the germline V gene are SEHNR and FQNEAQ (reference sequence). V dropped 1 base and J dropped 9 bases, with 10 bases sitting between them. This CDR3 has 13 amino acids. In the library, individual cDNA molecules carried attached unique molecular identifiers. TCRdb called the 5' RACE reads again in MiXCR, with one record for every CDR3 protein. The table records roughly 57,000 distinct CDR3 sequences, around 12% of them present only once.

The gene calls are TRBV7-9 and TRBJ2-1; no definite D call. The source is an adult who was a healthcare worker with PCR-confirmed SARS-CoV-2 infection or an uninfected control (not recorded which). The sequences come from whole blood, collected at baseline. The CDR3 here is CASSLVTSAEQFF. DNA for the CDR3: TGTGCCAGCAGCTTAGTCACCAGCGCTGAGCAGTTCTTC.